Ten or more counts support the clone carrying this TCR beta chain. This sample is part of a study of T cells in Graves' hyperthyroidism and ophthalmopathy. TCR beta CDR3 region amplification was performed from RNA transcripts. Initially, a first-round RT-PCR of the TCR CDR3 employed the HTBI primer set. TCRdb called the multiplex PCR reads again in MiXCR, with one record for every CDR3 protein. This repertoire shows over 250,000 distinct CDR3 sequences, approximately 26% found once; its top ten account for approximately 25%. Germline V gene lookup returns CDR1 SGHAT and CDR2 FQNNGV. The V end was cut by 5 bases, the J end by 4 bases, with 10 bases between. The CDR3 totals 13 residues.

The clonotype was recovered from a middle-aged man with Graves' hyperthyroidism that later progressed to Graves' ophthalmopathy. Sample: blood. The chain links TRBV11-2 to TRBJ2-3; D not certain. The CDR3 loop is CASSAPPADTQYF. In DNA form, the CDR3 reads TGTGCCAGCAGCGCCCCACCGGCAGATACGCAGTATTTT.